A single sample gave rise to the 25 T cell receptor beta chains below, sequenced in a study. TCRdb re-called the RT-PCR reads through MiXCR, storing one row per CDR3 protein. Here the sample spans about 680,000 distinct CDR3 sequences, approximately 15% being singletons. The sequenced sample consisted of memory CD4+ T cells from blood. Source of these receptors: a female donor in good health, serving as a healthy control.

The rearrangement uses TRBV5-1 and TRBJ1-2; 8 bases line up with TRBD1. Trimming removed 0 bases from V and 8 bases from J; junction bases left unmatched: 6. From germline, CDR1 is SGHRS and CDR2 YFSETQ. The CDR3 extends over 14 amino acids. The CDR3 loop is CASSLDSGQDGYTF. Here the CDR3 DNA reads TGCGCCAGCAGCTTGGACTCGGGACAGGACGGCTACACCTTC.

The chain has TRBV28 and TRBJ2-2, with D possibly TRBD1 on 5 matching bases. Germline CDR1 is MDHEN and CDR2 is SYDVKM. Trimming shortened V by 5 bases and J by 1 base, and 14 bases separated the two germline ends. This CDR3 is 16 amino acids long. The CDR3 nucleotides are TGTGCCAGCAGTAAAGAGAACAGGCTGAACACCGGGGAGCTGTTTTTT. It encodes CASSKENRLNTGELFF.

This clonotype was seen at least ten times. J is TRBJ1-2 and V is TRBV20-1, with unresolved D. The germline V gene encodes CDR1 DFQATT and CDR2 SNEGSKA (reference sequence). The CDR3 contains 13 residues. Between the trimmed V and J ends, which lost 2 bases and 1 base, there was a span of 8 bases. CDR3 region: CSARQSNNYGYTF. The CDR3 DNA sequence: TGCAGTGCTAGACAGAGCAATAACTATGGCTACACCTTC.

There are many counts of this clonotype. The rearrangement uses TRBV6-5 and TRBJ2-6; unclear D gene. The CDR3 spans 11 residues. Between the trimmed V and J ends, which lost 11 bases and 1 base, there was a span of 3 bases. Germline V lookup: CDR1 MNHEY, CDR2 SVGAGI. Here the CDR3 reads CAVSGANVLTF. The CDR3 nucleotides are TGTGCCGTGTCTGGGGCCAACGTCCTGACTTTC.

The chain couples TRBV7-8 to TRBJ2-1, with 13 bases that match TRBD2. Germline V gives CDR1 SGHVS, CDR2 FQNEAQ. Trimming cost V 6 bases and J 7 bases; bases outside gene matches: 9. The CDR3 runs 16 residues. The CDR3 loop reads CASSPGLAGVRNEQFF. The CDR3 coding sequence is TGTGCCAGCAGTCCCGGACTAGCGGGAGTACGAAATGAGCAGTTCTTC. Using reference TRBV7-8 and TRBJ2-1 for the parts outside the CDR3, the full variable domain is GAGVSQSPRYKVAKRGQDVALRCDPISGHVSLFWYQQALGQGPEFLTYFQNEAQLDKSGLPSDRFFAERPEGSVSTLKIQRTQQEDSAVYLCASSPGLAGVRNEQFFGPGTRLTVL.

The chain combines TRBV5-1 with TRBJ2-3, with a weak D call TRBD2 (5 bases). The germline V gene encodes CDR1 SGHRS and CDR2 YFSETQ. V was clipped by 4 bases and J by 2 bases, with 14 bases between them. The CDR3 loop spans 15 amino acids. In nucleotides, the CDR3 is TGCGCCAGCAGCCCGATCGGGATCACCACAGATACGCAGTATTTT. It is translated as CASSPIGITTDTQYF.

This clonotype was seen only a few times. CDR3 nucleotide sequence: TGTGCCAGCAACCATAGGGGAATGGCTGAAGCTTTCTTT. Translating it yields CASNHRGMAEAFF. This chain joins TRBV5-6 and TRBJ1-1, with D tentatively TRBD1 (5 bases). Trimming removed 6 bases from V and 6 bases from J, with 15 bases in between. The CDR3 is 13 amino acids. In germline, CDR1 is SGHDT, CDR2 YYEEEE.

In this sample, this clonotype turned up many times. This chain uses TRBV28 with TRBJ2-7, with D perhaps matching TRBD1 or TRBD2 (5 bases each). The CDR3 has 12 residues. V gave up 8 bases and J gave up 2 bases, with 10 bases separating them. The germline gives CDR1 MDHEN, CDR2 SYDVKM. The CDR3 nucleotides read TGTGCCAGCCGGGACCGAACCTACGAGCAGTACTTC. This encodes CASRDRTYEQYF.

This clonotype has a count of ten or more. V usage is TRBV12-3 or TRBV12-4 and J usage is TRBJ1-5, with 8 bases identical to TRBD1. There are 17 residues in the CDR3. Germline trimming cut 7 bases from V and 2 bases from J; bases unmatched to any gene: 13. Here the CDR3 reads CASTNDRGPRGNQPQHF. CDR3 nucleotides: TGTGCCAGCACCAACGACAGGGGTCCTCGGGGCAATCAGCCCCAGCATTTT.

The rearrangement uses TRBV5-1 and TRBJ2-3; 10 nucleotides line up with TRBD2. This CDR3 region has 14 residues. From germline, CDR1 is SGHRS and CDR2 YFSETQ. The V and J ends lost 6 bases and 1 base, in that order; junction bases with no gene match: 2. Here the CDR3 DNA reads TGCGCCAGCACAGCGGGAGGGGGCACAGATACGCAGTATTTT. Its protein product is CASTAGGGTDTQYF.

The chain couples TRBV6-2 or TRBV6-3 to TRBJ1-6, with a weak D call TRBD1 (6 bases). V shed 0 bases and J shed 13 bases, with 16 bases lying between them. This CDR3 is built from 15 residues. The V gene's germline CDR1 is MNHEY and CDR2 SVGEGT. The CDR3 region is CASSYSTRGAGPLHF. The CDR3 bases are TGTGCCAGCAGTTACTCGACGCGGGGGGCTGGGCCCCTCCACTTT.

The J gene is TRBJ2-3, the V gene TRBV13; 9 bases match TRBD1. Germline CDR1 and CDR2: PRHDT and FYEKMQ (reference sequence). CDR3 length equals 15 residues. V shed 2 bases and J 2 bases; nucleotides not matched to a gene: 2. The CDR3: CASSLWTGDTDTQYF. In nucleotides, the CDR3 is TGTGCCAGCAGCTTATGGACAGGGGACACAGATACGCAGTATTTT.

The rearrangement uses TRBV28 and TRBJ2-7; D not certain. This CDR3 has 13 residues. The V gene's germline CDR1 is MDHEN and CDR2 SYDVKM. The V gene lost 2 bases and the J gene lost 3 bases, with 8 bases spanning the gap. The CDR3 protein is CASSLQNNYEQYF. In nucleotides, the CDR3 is TGTGCCAGCAGTTTACAAAACAACTACGAGCAGTACTTC.

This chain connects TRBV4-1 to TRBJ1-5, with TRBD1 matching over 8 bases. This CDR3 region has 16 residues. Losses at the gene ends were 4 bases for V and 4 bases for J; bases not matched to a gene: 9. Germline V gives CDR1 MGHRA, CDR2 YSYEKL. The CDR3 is CASSPRGQGDNQPQHF. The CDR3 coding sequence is TGCGCCAGCAGCCCTAGAGGACAGGGAGATAATCAGCCCCAGCATTTT.

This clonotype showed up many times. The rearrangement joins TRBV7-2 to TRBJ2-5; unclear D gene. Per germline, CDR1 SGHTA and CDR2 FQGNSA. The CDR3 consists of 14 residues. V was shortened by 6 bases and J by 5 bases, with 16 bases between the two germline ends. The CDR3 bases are TGTGCCAGCAGGGGCGCCCTCTGGGTGGAGACCCAGTACTTC. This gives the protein CASRGALWVETQYF.

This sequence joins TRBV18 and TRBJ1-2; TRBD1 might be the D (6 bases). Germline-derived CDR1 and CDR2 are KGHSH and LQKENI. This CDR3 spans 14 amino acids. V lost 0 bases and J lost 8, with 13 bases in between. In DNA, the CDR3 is TGTGCCAGCTCACCACCGGCGGACAGACTAGGCTACACCTTC. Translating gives CASSPPADRLGYTF. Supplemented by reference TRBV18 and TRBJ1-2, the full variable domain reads NAGVMQNPRHLVRRRGQEARLRCSPMKGHSHVYWYRQLPEEGLKFMVYLQKENIIDESGMPKERFSAEFPKEGPSILRIQQVVRGDSAAYFCASSPPADRLGYTFGSGTRLTVV.

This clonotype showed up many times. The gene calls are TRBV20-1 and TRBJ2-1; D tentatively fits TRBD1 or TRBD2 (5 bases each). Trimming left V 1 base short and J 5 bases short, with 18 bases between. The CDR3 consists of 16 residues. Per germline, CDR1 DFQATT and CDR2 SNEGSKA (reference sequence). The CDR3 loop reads CSARGLRDQLDNEQFF. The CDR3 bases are TGCAGTGCTAGAGGGTTACGGGACCAGTTGGACAATGAGCAGTTCTTC.

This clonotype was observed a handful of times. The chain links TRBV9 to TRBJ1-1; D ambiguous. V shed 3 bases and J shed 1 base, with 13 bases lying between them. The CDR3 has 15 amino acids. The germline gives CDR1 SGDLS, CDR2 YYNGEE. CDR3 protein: CASSAGGRQNTEAFF. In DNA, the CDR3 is TGTGCCAGCAGCGCGGGCGGACGGCAGAACACTGAAGCTTTCTTT. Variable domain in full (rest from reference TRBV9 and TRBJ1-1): DSGVTQTPKHLITATGQRVTLRCSPRSGDLSVYWYQQSLDQGLQFLIQYYNGEERAKGNILERFSAQQFPDLHSELNLSSLELGDSALYFCASSAGGRQNTEAFFGQGTRLTVV.

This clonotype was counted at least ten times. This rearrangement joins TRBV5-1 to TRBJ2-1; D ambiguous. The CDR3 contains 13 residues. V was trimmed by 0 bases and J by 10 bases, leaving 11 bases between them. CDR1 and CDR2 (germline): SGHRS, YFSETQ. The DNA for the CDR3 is TGCGCCAGCAGCTTGGAGTCGGCCCGAGAGCAGTTCTTC. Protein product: CASSLESAREQFF.

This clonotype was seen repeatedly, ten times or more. The CDR3 loop reads CASSFLVGTEAFF. In nucleotides, the CDR3 is TGTGCCAGCAGTTTCCTGGTGGGCACTGAAGCTTTCTTT. The rearrangement links TRBV12-3 or TRBV12-4 to TRBJ1-1, with D unresolved. There are 13 residues in the CDR3. V was cut by 3 bases and J by 4 bases, with 9 bases left in between.

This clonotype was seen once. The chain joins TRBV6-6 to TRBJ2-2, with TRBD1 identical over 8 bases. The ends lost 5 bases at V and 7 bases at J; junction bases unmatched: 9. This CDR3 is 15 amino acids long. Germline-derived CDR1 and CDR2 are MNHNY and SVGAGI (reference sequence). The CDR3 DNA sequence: TGTGCCAGCAGTCAGGGGGCCTACTCCCGCGGGGAGCTGTTTTTT. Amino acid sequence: CASSQGAYSRGELFF.

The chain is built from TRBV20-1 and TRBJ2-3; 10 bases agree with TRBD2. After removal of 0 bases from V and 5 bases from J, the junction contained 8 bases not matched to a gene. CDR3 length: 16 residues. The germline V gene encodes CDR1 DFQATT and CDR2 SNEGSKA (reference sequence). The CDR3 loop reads CSARDPSGRARDTQYF. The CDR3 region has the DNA TGCAGTGCTAGAGATCCCAGCGGGAGGGCTCGAGATACGCAGTATTTT.

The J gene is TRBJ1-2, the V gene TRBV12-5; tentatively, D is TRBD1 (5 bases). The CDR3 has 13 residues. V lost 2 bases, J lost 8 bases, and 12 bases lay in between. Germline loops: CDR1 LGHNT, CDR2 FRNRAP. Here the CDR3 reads CASGLQGKGGYTF. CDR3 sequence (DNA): TGTGCTAGTGGTTTGCAGGGTAAAGGGGGCTACACCTTC.

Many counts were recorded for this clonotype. CDR3 residues: CSVERGGGEKLFF. The CDR3 region has the DNA TGCAGCGTTGAGAGGGGTGGAGGTGAAAAACTGTTTTTT. This sequence joins TRBV29-1 and TRBJ1-4, with D perhaps matching TRBD1 (5 bases). The CDR3 totals 13 residues. Germline CDR1 and CDR2: SQVTM and ANQGSEA. Trimming left V 3 bases short and J 7 bases short, with 12 bases between.

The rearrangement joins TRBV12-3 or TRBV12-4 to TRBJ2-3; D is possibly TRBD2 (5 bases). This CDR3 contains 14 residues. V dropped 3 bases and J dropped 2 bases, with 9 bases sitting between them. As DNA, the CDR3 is TGTGCCAGCAGTTTTGACTATACCACAGATACGCAGTATTTT. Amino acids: CASSFDYTTDTQYF.